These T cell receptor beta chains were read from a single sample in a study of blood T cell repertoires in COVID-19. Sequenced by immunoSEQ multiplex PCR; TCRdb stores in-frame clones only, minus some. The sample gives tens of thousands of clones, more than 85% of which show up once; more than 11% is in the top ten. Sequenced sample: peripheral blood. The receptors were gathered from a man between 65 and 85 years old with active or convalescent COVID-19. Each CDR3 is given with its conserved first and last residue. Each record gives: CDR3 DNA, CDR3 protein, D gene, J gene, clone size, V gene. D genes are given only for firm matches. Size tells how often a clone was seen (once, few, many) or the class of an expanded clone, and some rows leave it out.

TGTGCCAGCAGCCGAGCGACAGGGGGGAACACCGGGGAGCTGTTTTTT CASSRATGGNTGELFF TRBD1 TRBJ2-2 few TRBV7-8
TGTGCCAGCAGTGACTCTATAGGACAGGGCCTCGAGCAGTACTTC CASSDSIGQGLEQYF TRBD1 TRBJ2-7 NA TRBV6-5
TGTGCCAGCAGATTAGACAGGGCCACTGGAAACACCATATATTTT CASRLDRATGNTIYF TRBD1 TRBJ1-3 once TRBV2
TGTGCCTGGAGCCACCAAACAGGGCCCTACACCTTC CAWSHQTGPYTF NA TRBJ1-2 NA TRBV30
TGTGCCAGCAGTGATGGAGGGGGCCGGGGAGCTGTTTTT CASSDGGGRGAVF NA TRBJ2-2 NA TRBV6-4
TGCGCCAGCAGCCAACCCTTCGCGGCTGTTAATGAGCAGTTCTTC CASSQPFAAVNEQFF NA TRBJ2-1 NA TRBV4-1
TGCGCCAGCAGCCAAGGCGGGGGACGGGAAAAACTGTTTTTT CASSQGGGREKLFF NA TRBJ1-4 NA TRBV4-3
TGTGCCACCAGCAGAGGGACACAAAATAATTCACCCCTCCACTTT CATSRGTQNNSPLHF NA TRBJ1-6 NA TRBV15
TGTGCCAGTAGCATCGACATCCGCTACGAGCAGTACTTC CASSIDIRYEQYF NA TRBJ2-7 NA TRBV19
TGTGCCAGCAGTTACGCGGATAATTCACCCCTCCACTTT CASSYADNSPLHF NA TRBJ1-6 NA TRBV6-5
TGTGCCAGCAGCCCCTGGGAGGGGTACGAGCAGTACTTC CASSPWEGYEQYF TRBD2 TRBJ2-7 NA TRBV14
TGTGCCAGTACCAACAGGGGTGCCAAAAACATTCAGTACTTC CASTNRGAKNIQYF TRBD1 TRBJ2-4 once TRBV28
TGTGCCAGCTCACGATCTACCCTAGGCAATGAGCAGTTCTTC CASSRSTLGNEQFF NA TRBJ2-1 NA TRBV18
TGTGCCAGCCAAGGGCAGGGCGCAAAAGAATCACCCCTCCACTTT CASQGQGAKESPLHF NA TRBJ1-6 NA TRBV7-9
TGTGCCAGCAGCGTAGAGGCGGGAAACTATGGCTACACCTTC CASSVEAGNYGYTF NA TRBJ1-2 NA TRBV9
TGTGCCAGCAGCTTCGGGACTTCCGGCGACGAGCAGTACTTC CASSFGTSGDEQYF NA TRBJ2-7 once TRBV7-9
TGTGCCAGCCGGGCGGGAGCTTTACCTGAGCAGTTCTTC CASRAGALPEQFF TRBD2 TRBJ2-1 NA TRBV6-5
TGTGCCAGCAGCAAAGAGGAGGACAGGCCCTCTGGAAACACCATATATTTT CASSKEEDRPSGNTIYF NA TRBJ1-3 NA TRBV21-1
TGTGCCAGCAGCCCAGGGGGTTATGGCTACACCTTC CASSPGGYGYTF TRBD1 TRBJ1-2 NA TRBV5-6
TGTGCCAGCGAGGGTGGACAGAGCGGTTCACCCCTCCACTTT CASEGGQSGSPLHF NA TRBJ1-6 NA TRBV28
TGTGCCAGCAGGACACCGGGACAGGGCTACAATGAGCAGTTCTTC CASRTPGQGYNEQFF TRBD1 TRBJ2-1 once TRBV28
TGTGCCAGCAGCCAAGAAGGGTCTAGCGGGACGGAGCAGTACTTC CASSQEGSSGTEQYF TRBD2 TRBJ2-7 NA TRBV3-1/TRBV3-2
TGTGCCAGCAGCCGTATTAGGGGGAACACTGAAGCTTTCTTT CASSRIRGNTEAFF NA TRBJ1-1 NA TRBV4-2
TGCGCCAGCAGCGTCACGGGGGGGAGTCTAAATGAGCAGTTCTTC CASSVTGGSLNEQFF TRBD2 TRBJ2-1 NA TRBV5-1
TGTGCCAGCAGCAAGGACAGGCGGTGGGGCGTCTACAATGAGCAGTTCTTC CASSKDRRWGVYNEQFF NA TRBJ2-1 once TRBV21-1
TGCGCCAGCACCCCCCGCGAGCGGGTGAACACTGAAGCTTTCTTT CASTPRERVNTEAFF NA TRBJ1-1 NA TRBV5-1
TGTGCCAGTAGTTTTATCTCTGGAAACACCATATATTTT CASSFISGNTIYF NA TRBJ1-3 once TRBV19